This T cell receptor (beta chain) stems from a study of identical twins' blood T cells. General study results and limits: Twins shared more top CDR3 clonotypes than unrelated donors did. Twins reportedly had markedly more similar V usage than unrelated donors, even among out-of-frame TCRbeta clonotypes.

A previously described protocol, modified, built RNA-based TCR cDNA libraries. Each TCR cDNA library carried sample-specific barcodes on both ends. Via MiXCR, TCRdb re-called the 5' RACE reads, giving one row per CDR3 protein. In the table there are fewer than 450,000 distinct CDR3 sequences, about 28% of which are singletons. This clonotype showed up just a few times. Its antigen is currently unknown. The length of the CDR3 is 16 residues. V shed 2 bases, J shed 0 bases, and the junction held 4 bases outside the gene matches. CDR1 and CDR2 (germline): LNHDA, SQIVND (reference sequence). Sequencing used PBMCs. The TCR comes from a woman aged 18-55 years in good health. The chain uses TRBV19 and TRBJ1-3; TRBD1 matches 7 bases. As DNA, the CDR3 is TGTGCCAGTAGTATATTCCCAGGGGGCTCTGGAAACACCATATATTTT. Translating it yields CASSIFPGGSGNTIYF.